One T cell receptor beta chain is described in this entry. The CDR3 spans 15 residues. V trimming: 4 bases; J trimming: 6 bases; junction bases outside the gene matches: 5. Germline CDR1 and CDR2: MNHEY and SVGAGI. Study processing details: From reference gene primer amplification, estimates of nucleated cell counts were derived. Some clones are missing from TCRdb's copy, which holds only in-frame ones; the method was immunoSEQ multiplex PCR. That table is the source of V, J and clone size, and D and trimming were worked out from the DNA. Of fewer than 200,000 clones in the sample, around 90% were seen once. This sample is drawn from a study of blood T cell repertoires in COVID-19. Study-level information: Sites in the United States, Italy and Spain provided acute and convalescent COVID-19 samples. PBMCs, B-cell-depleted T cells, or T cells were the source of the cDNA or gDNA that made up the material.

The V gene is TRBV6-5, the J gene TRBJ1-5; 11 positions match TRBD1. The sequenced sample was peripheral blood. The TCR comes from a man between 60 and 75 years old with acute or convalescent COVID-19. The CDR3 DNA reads TGTGCCAGCAGTTTAGGGACAGGGGGTGCTCAGCCCCAGCATTTT. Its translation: CASSLGTGGAQPQHF.